One and the same sample provided the 30 T cell receptor beta chains below, sequenced in a study of T cell changes during pregnancy in multiple sclerosis. Only in-frame clones appear in the TCRdb table, and some are missing; sequencing was by immunoSEQ multiplex PCR. The table records tens of thousands of clones, 85% to 95% of them present only once. Sequencing was performed on peripheral blood, taken in the third trimester of pregnancy. The receptors originated from a female donor in good health, enrolled as a control in a pregnancy study.

The count of this clone is one. The V call is TRBV28, the J call TRBJ2-3, with 9 bases identical to TRBD2. The CDR3 has 16 amino acids. The germline CDR1 and CDR2 sequences are MDHEN and SYDVKM. The junction had 8 bases not matched to a gene; V was cut back by 3 bases and J by 4 bases. The CDR3 reads CASSLSGLAGADTQYF. CDR3 sequence (DNA): TGTGCCAGCAGTTTGTCGGGACTAGCAGGTGCAGATACGCAGTATTTT.

The CDR3 region has the DNA TGTGCCAGCAGCTTGCTAGCGGGTCATGAGGGCGAGCAGTACTTC. It codes for CASSLLAGHEGEQYF. V is TRBV5-6 and J is TRBJ2-7; 8 bases line up with TRBD2. Germline V lookup: CDR1 SGHDT, CDR2 YYEEEE. The CDR3 length is 15 residues. J was trimmed by 6 bases and V by 1 base; bases with no gene match: 9.

The rearrangement uses TRBV4-1 and TRBJ1-5; 10 bases are a match to TRBD1. The CDR3 loop spans 17 amino acids. Per the germline V gene, CDR1 is MGHRA and CDR2 is YSYEKL. The trim removed 3 bases at V and 6 bases at J, leaving 11 bases unmatched. CDR3 sequence: CASSQPTGGFLGQPQHF. CDR3 in DNA: TGCGCCAGCAGCCAGCCGACAGGGGGCTTTCTCGGTCAGCCCCAGCATTTT.

The V and J genes are TRBV28 and TRBJ2-7, with a tentative D call TRBD1 (5 bases). The CDR3 is made up of 14 amino acids. Trimming cost V 10 bases and J 0 bases, with 16 bases left between them. Germline CDR1 and CDR2: MDHEN and SYDVKM. The CDR3 DNA is TGTGCCACCTCCGGTCCCGACAGCTCCTACGAGCAGTACTTC. It translates to CATSGPDSSYEQYF.

The genes are TRBV28 and TRBJ2-5, with TRBD1 as a possible D gene (7 bases). V was cut by 5 bases and J by 5 bases, with 18 bases left in between. This CDR3 is built from 15 residues. Germline values: CDR1 MDHEN, CDR2 SYDVKM. The CDR3 here is CASSLTPGGRETQYF. CDR3 coding DNA: TGTGCCAGCAGTCTAACCCCAGGGGGGCGGGAGACCCAGTACTTC.

In this sample, this clone turned up once. The chain is built from TRBV6-5 and TRBJ1-5; D uncertain. Per germline, CDR1 MNHEY and CDR2 SVGAGI. Between the trimmed V and J ends, which lost 7 bases and 3 bases, there was a span of 13 bases. The CDR3 is made up of 14 amino acids. The CDR3 reads CASKSGGFNQPQHF. The CDR3 DNA reads as TGTGCCAGCAAGTCGGGCGGGTTCAATCAGCCCCAGCATTTT.

The chain combines TRBV7-2 with TRBJ2-7; 7 positions match TRBD1. Germline V gives CDR1 SGHTA, CDR2 FQGNSA. The CDR3 length is 16 residues. V shed 5 bases and J 0 bases; nucleotides not matched to a gene: 10. CDR3 nucleotides: TGTGCCAGCAGCCGACTCGGACAGGTGGCCTCCTACGAGCAGTACTTC. Encoded protein: CASSRLGQVASYEQYF.

The chain employs TRBV7-9 and TRBJ2-3, with 7 nucleotides matching TRBD2. Germline CDR1 reads SEHNR; CDR2 reads FQNEAQ (reference sequence). The V segment lost 5 bases and the J segment 3 bases; nucleotides outside the gene matches: 8. The CDR3 consists of 15 residues. CDR3 region: CASSVGTTATDTQYF. The CDR3 coding sequence is TGTGCCAGCAGCGTCGGGACTACGGCTACAGATACGCAGTATTTT.

The rearrangement uses TRBV29-1 and TRBJ2-7; weak D call: TRBD1 (6 bases). V lost 0 bases and J 3 bases, leaving 9 bases between the germline ends. The V gene's germline CDR1 is SQVTM and CDR2 ANQGSEA. The CDR3 runs 13 residues. The CDR3 region has the DNA TGCAGCGTTGAAGATCTGGACAGCTACGAGCAGTACTTC. This codes for CSVEDLDSYEQYF.

The chain couples TRBV5-5 to TRBJ2-1, with D unresolved. There are 15 residues in the CDR3. Germline-derived CDR1 and CDR2 are SGHKS and YYEKEE (reference sequence). Between the trimmed V and J ends, which lost 0 bases and 0 bases, there was a span of 7 bases. This chain's CDR3 is CASSLGVSSYNEQFF. CDR3 in DNA: TGTGCCAGCAGCTTGGGTGTTAGCTCCTACAATGAGCAGTTCTTC. Supplemented by reference TRBV5-5 and TRBJ2-1, the full variable domain reads DAGVTQSPTHLIKTRGQQVTLRCSPISGHKSVSWYQQVLGQGPQFIFQYYEKEERGRGNFPDRFSARQFPNYSSELNVNALLLGDSALYLCASSLGVSSYNEQFFGPGTRLTVL.

V is TRBV28 and J is TRBJ2-2; TRBD1 matches at 8 bases. Per germline, CDR1 MDHEN and CDR2 SYDVKM. This CDR3 has 13 residues. V was clipped by 10 bases and J by 5 bases; unmatched bases: 6. The CDR3 DNA reads as TGTGCCACCTGGACAGGGCAAACCGGGGAGCTGTTTTTT. Its protein product is CATWTGQTGELFF.

The chain links TRBV5-4 to TRBJ2-1; 8 bases agree with TRBD2. Unmatched junction bases numbered 12, after V lost 7 bases and J lost 3 bases. CDR3 length: 16 residues. Germline V gives CDR1 SGHNT, CDR2 YYREEE (reference sequence). CDR3 region: CASRDSGGAYYNEQFF. The DNA of the CDR3 is TGTGCCAGCCGAGACTCGGGGGGGGCCTACTACAATGAGCAGTTCTTC.

This sequence joins TRBV7-2 and TRBJ1-1; D remains ambiguous. Germline assignment: CDR1 SGHTA and CDR2 FQGNSA. The CDR3 sequence is 12 residues long. V was trimmed by 5 bases and J by 5 bases, leaving 9 bases between them. This CDR3 reads CASSARSTEAFF. The CDR3 region has the DNA TGTGCCAGCAGCGCCAGGTCGACTGAAGCTTTCTTT.

This clone was observed once. The chain has TRBV5-1 and TRBJ2-7, with TRBD1 matching 9 bases. V shed 4 bases, J shed 4 bases, and the junction held 9 bases outside the gene matches. Germline assignment: CDR1 SGHRS and CDR2 YFSETQ. The CDR3 is made up of 15 amino acids. The DNA of the CDR3 is TGCGCCAGCAGCGGTCCGGGACAGGGAACGTACGAGCAGTACTTC. The encoded protein is CASSGPGQGTYEQYF. Full variable domain (rest looked up from reference TRBV5-1 and TRBJ2-7): KAGVTQTPRYLIKTRGQQVTLSCSPISGHRSVSWYQQTPGQGLQFLFEYFSETQRNKGNFPGRFSGRQFSNSRSEMNVSTLELGDSALYLCASSGPGQGTYEQYFGPGTRLTVT.

This clone was seen more than once but under ten times. The chain links TRBV6-4 to TRBJ2-3; 10 bases match TRBD1. The CDR3 extends over 14 amino acids. The germline V gene has CDR1 MRHNA and CDR2 SNTAGT. The junction had 0 bases not matched to a gene; V was cut back by 2 bases and J by 4 bases. The CDR3: CASSDGQGADTQYF. The CDR3 DNA sequence: TGTGCCAGCAGTGACGGACAGGGGGCAGATACGCAGTATTTT.

The table lists this clone with a count of one. The V and J genes are TRBV7-9 and TRBJ1-1; TRBD1 matches 7 bases. The CDR3 extends over 14 amino acids. Unmatched junction bases numbered 6, after V lost 3 bases and J lost 5 bases. Germline V gives CDR1 SEHNR, CDR2 FQNEAQ (reference sequence). The CDR3 here is CASSFSGTDTEAFF. The CDR3, as DNA: TGTGCCAGCAGCTTCTCCGGGACAGATACTGAAGCTTTCTTT.

CDR3 nucleotide sequence: TGTGCCTGGAGTGTTGACAGGGGGCTTGGTCAGCCCCAGCATTTT. Translating it yields CAWSVDRGLGQPQHF. The rearrangement uses TRBV30 and TRBJ1-5; 10 nucleotides line up with TRBD1. Germline assignment: CDR1 GTSNPN and CDR2 SVGIG (reference sequence). This CDR3 region has 15 residues. Trimming at V came to 0 bases and at J to 6 bases, leaving 5 bases not matched to a gene. Using reference TRBV30 and TRBJ1-5 for the parts outside the CDR3, the full variable domain is SQTIHQWPATLVQPVGSPLSLECTVEGTSNPNLYWYRQAAGRGLQLLFYSVGIGQISSEVPQNLSASRPQDRQFILSSKKLLLSDSGFYLCAWSVDRGLGQPQHFGDGTRLSIL.

The chain has TRBV19 and TRBJ1-1; 11 bases are shared with TRBD1. The CDR3 is made up of 13 amino acids. Germline V gives CDR1 LNHDA, CDR2 SQIVND (reference sequence). The J segment lost 7 bases and the V segment lost 9 bases, leaving 7 bases of the junction unmatched. Here the CDR3 reads CASRWTGGLEAFF. CDR3 nucleotides: TGTGCCAGCCGATGGACAGGGGGCCTTGAAGCTTTCTTT.

This clone was seen only a few times. The chain combines TRBV6-5 with TRBJ1-6; 10 bases agree with TRBD1. In germline, CDR1 is MNHEY, CDR2 SVGAGI. The CDR3 is 14 amino acids. V lost 7 bases, J lost 10 bases, and 7 bases stayed unmatched. The CDR3 bases are TGTGCCAGCACCGACAGGGGGCCTGAATCACCCCTCCACTTT. It is translated as CASTDRGPESPLHF.

The chain employs TRBV5-4 and TRBJ2-4, with TRBD1 identical over 11 bases. The V and J ends lost 1 base and 6 bases, in that order; junction bases with no gene match: 6. Looked up from germline, CDR1 is SGHNT and CDR2 is YYREEE (reference sequence). CDR3 length: 16 residues. As DNA, the CDR3 is TGTGCCAGCAGCTTGTCCGGGACAGGGGGGACAAACATTCAGTACTTC. It yields the protein CASSLSGTGGTNIQYF.

The V and J genes are TRBV5-1 and TRBJ1-1; weak D call: TRBD1 (5 bases). V dropped 0 bases and J dropped 4 bases, with 13 bases sitting between them. The V gene's germline CDR1 is SGHRS and CDR2 YFSETQ. The CDR3 extends over 15 amino acids. The CDR3 is CASSLEGQEVTEAFF. The DNA of the CDR3 is TGCGCCAGCAGCTTGGAGGGGCAAGAAGTCACTGAAGCTTTCTTT. The whole variable domain, filled in from reference TRBV5-1 and TRBJ1-1, reads KAGVTQTPRYLIKTRGQQVTLSCSPISGHRSVSWYQQTPGQGLQFLFEYFSETQRNKGNFPGRFSGRQFSNSRSEMNVSTLELGDSALYLCASSLEGQEVTEAFFGQGTRLTVV.

In its sample, this clone was seen a few times. The chain recombines TRBV23-1 with TRBJ1-1; no firm D call. TRBV23-1 is placed among ORFs of uncertain function. The CDR3 is made up of 16 amino acids. Trimming stripped 1 base from V and 2 bases from J, with 14 bases between. The DNA for the CDR3 is TGCGCCAGCAGTCAATGTCAGGTGACATCTAACACTGAAGCTTTCTTT. Protein: CASSQCQVTSNTEAFF.

The chain recombines TRBV4-2 with TRBJ2-6, with D possibly TRBD2 on 5 matching bases. CDR3 length: 17 residues. The V and J ends lost 1 base and 2 bases respectively, with 12 bases between them. Germline V lookup: CDR1 LGHNA, CDR2 YNFKEQ. This CDR3 reads CASSQAERTPGANVLTF. The CDR3 DNA reads TGTGCCAGCAGCCAAGCTGAACGGACTCCTGGGGCCAACGTCCTGACTTTC.

The gene calls are TRBV5-1 and TRBJ2-7; D possibly corresponds to TRBD1 (5 bases). Trimming shortened V by 4 bases and J by 0 bases, and 11 bases separated the two germline ends. The CDR3 has 14 amino acids. Germline V gene lookup returns CDR1 SGHRS and CDR2 YFSETQ. DNA for the CDR3: TGCGCCAGCAGCGTCGACAGCCTCTCCTACGAGCAGTACTTC. Translating gives CASSVDSLSYEQYF.

The genes are TRBV5-6 and TRBJ2-6; D possibly corresponds to TRBD2 (5 bases). The CDR3 sequence is 17 residues long. Looked up from germline, CDR1 is SGHDT and CDR2 is YYEEEE. V was shortened by 2 bases and J by 2 bases, with 14 bases between the two germline ends. Here the CDR3 reads CASSLRGPLAGANVLTF. The CDR3 nucleotides read TGTGCCAGCAGCTTAAGAGGGCCGCTCGCTGGGGCCAACGTCCTGACTTTC.

The rearrangement uses TRBV27 and TRBJ2-2; D may be TRBD2 (7 bases). V lost 2 bases to trimming and J lost 6 bases, with 13 bases between them. The CDR3 covers 15 residues. CDR1 and CDR2 (germline): MNHEY, SMNVEV (reference sequence). The chain's CDR3 is CASSLTGRGAGELFF. The CDR3, as DNA: TGTGCCAGCAGTTTAACAGGGAGGGGGGCCGGGGAGCTGTTTTTT.

The rearrangement links TRBV5-1 to TRBJ2-1; TRBD1 matches at 11 bases. Germline V CDR1 and CDR2: SGHRS, YFSETQ. The junction had 10 bases not matched to a gene; V was cut back by 5 bases and J by 6 bases. The length of the CDR3 is 16 residues. The CDR3 protein is CASRPRTGGVSNEQFF. The CDR3 DNA sequence: TGCGCCAGCAGGCCCCGGACAGGGGGCGTAAGCAATGAGCAGTTCTTC.

V usage is TRBV14 and J usage is TRBJ2-7; D gene unclear. The V and J ends lost 1 base and 3 bases respectively, with 10 bases between them. The CDR3 totals 14 residues. Germline assignment: CDR1 SGHDN and CDR2 FVKESK. The DNA for the CDR3 is TGTGCCAGCAGCCAAGTGCCAGGTATCTACGAGCAGTACTTC. Amino acids: CASSQVPGIYEQYF.

The V and J genes are TRBV28 and TRBJ2-1; D is perhaps TRBD2 (5 bases). The CDR3 contains 15 residues. V dropped 6 bases and J dropped 1 base, with 13 bases sitting between them. Germline CDR1 is MDHEN and CDR2 is SYDVKM. The CDR3 nucleotides are TGTGCCAGCAGCCCTCGGGAACATTCCTACAATGAGCAGTTCTTC. Encoded protein: CASSPREHSYNEQFF.

V and J are TRBV5-1 and TRBJ2-7; perhaps TRBD2 as D (6 bases). The CDR3 length is 16 residues. V gave up 3 bases and J gave up 4 bases, with 20 bases separating them. The germline V gene encodes CDR1 SGHRS and CDR2 YFSETQ. The CDR3 here is CASSYLQEPEGYEQYF. DNA of the CDR3: TGCGCCAGCAGCTACTTACAGGAACCGGAGGGGTACGAGCAGTACTTC.